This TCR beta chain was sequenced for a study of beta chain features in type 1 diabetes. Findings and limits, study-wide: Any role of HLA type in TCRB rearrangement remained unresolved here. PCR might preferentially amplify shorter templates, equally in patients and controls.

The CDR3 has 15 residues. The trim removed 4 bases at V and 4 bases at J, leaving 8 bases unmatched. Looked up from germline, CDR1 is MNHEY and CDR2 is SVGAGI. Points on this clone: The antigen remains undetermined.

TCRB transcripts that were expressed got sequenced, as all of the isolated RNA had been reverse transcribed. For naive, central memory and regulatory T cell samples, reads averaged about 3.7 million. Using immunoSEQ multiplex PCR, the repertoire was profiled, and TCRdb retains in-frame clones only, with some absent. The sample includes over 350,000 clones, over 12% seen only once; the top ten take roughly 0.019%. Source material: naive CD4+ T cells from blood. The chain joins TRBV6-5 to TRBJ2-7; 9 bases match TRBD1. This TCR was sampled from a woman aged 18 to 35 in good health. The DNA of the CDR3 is TGTGCCAGCAGTTTACAGGGGGCCAAGGTATACGAGCAGTACTTC. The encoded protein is CASSLQGAKVYEQYF.